The clone carrying this T cell receptor beta chain was picked up a small number of times. Its specificity is unknown. This specimen comes from a study of T cell repertoires in cytomegalovirus infection. About the research overall: Both recently identified HLA-C-restricted and well-studied HLA-B-restricted CMV epitopes were used in the study. TCR beta signatures that were public indicated CMV infection and matching HLA type.

Each CDR3 protein is one row after TCRdb ran MiXCR on the reads. The sample carries around 900,000 distinct CDR3 sequences, roughly 30% recorded once. The study, taken as a whole, reports: CMV carriers having the relevant HLA were flagged by cumulative public TCR beta family frequency. HLA-C-restricted CMV-specific TCR beta clonotypes were dominant in the ex vivo response.

Looked up from germline, CDR1 is SQVTM and CDR2 is ANQGSEA. This CDR3 contains 12 residues. Trimming took off 3 bases at V and 5 bases at J, with 10 bases between the two ends. The rearrangement links TRBV29-1 to TRBJ2-5; D remains unclear. This TCR derives from a human donor in good health (CMV status not recorded). Some clones in this sample may be carry-over from other donors' samples. The specimen comprised cultured CD8+ T cells from PBMCs, sampled from culture after CMV antigen stimulation. The CDR3 region has the DNA TGCAGCGTTGAGGTATATGACGAGACCCAGTACTTC. As protein: CSVEVYDETQYF.